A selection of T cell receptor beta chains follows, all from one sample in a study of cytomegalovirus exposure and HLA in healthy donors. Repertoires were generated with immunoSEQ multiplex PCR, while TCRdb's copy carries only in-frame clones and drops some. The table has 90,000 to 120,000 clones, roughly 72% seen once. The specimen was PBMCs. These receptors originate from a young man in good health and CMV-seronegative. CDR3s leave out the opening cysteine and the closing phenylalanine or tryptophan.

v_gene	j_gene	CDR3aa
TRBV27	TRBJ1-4	ASSSRVGSEKLF
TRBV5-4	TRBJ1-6	ASSFDSNSPLH
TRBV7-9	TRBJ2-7	SSSLVRDRALGQY
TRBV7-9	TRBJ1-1	ASSLDLTGGFMAF
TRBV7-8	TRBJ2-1	ASSLGLASYNEQF
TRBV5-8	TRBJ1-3	ASSFGTAGNTIY
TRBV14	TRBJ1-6	ASSQDTGFSPLH
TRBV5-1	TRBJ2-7	ASSQGGLSSYEQY
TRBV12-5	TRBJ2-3	ASGLADTQY
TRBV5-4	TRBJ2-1	ASSLTGGNEQF
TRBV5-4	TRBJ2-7	ASSVGLAGDEQY
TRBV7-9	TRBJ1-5	ASSYDGNQPQH
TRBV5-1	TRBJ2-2	ASSFGQGRTGELF
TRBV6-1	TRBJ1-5	ASSEDWARKPQH
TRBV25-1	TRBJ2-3	ASSEWTSGGNTDTQY
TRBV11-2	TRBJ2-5	ASSSRLAGDLQETQY
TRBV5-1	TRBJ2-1	ASSLMGLAGELTIYNEQF
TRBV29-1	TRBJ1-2	SVEDPGERGYT
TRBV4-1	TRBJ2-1	ASSGRTSGIGGYNEQF
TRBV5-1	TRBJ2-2	ASSFRELGELF
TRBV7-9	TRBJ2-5	ASSLGQAQETQY
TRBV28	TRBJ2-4	ASSLTGVTKNIQY
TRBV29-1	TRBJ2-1	SVEWGPWVSGGGNEQF
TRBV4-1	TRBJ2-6	ASSQVQGNSGANVLT
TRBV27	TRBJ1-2	ASSAARTGVGGYT
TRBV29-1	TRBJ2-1	SVDGGSAYNEQF
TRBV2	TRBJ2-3	ASTLVNMDTQY
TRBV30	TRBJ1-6	AFRKPGGHSPLH
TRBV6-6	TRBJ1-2	ASSYATGDTGYT
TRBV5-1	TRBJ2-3	ASSLQETDTQY
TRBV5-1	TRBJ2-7	ASSTSRLDEQY
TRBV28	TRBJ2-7	ASSSFTLAGDTYEQY
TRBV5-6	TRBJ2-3	ASTLAGTDTQY
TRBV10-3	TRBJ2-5	AISASGGKETQY
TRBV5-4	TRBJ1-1	ASSSPGLNTEAF
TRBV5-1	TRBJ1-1	ASSNRDMNTEAF
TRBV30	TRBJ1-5	AWSGGGEQPQH
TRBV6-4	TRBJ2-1	ASSEGASRYNEQF
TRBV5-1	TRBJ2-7	ASSFGPAMGAGIREQY
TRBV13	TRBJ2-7	ASSQRDRGGTYEQY
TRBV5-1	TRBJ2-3	ASSFTGGRGTDTQY
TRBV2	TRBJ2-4	ASSEAGTRTGFIQY
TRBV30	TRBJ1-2	AWSWGQPGSGGYT
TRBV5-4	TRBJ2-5	ASSLGGNQETQY
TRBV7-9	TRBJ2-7	SSSLAAGGTYEQY